The clone carrying this T cell receptor beta chain appeared a few times. The sample comes from a study of early T cells in non-severe SARS-CoV-2 infection. Trimming removed 3 bases at V and 10 bases at J, with 10 bases between. Per germline, CDR1 LNHDA and CDR2 SQIVND (reference sequence). This CDR3 has 12 amino acids. TCRdb itself ran the 5' RACE reads through MiXCR, one entry per CDR3 protein. This table holds 62,000 or so distinct CDR3 sequences, approximately 9.2% found once. The receptor comes from an adult who was a healthcare worker with PCR-confirmed SARS-CoV-2 infection or an uninfected control (not recorded which). Specimen: whole blood, collected at baseline. V usage is TRBV19 and J usage is TRBJ2-1; D tentatively reads TRBD1 or TRBD2 (5 bases each). CDR3 in amino acids: CASSIRGGEQFF. The DNA for the CDR3 is TGTGCCAGTAGTATCCGGGGCGGGGAGCAGTTCTTC.